A selection of T cell receptor beta chains follows, all from one sample in a study of post-analysis software for immune sequencing data. Using its own MiXCR run on the PCR reads, TCRdb lists one record per CDR3 protein. The profile shows 350,000 to 450,000 distinct CDR3 sequences, approximately 42% of them singletons. The sequenced material came from blood. These TCRs come from a girl aged 2 to 10 with multiple sclerosis. Both conserved end residues are part of each CDR3. A D gene is named only where the DNA matches it firmly. Clone size, where shown, is once, few, many, or a class for clones that have expanded.

-	12	TRBV7-9	TRBJ1-2	-	CASSLAIQSYTF	TGTGCCAGCAGCTTAGCAATACAGAGCTACACCTTC
-	14	TRBV2	TRBJ2-3	-	CASSDGTRGDTQYF	TGTGCCAGCAGTGATGGAACCAGGGGAGATACGCAGTATTTT
-	15	TRBV6-5	TRBJ2-5	-	CASTDLPGYQETQYF	TGTGCCAGCACTGACCTTCCAGGGTACCAAGAGACCCAGTACTTC
-	14	TRBV7-8	TRBJ2-5	few	CASSGWDFKETQYF	TGTGCCAGCAGCGGCTGGGACTTTAAAGAGACCCAGTACTTC
TRBD2	16	TRBV9	TRBJ2-3	-	CASSVGLAVRSDTQYF	TGTGCCAGCAGCGTAGGCCTAGCGGTGAGGTCAGATACGCAGTATTTT
TRBD1	15	TRBV6-5	TRBJ1-2	few	CASSRSDRGISGYTF	TGTGCCAGCAGCCGATCGGACAGGGGGATCAGTGGCTACACCTTC
-	15	TRBV28	TRBJ2-5	-	CASSLVPGEGSKQYF	TGTGCCAGCAGTTTAGTTCCGGGCGAGGGTTCGAAGCAGTACTTC
-	13	TRBV20-1	TRBJ2-5	-	CSATEGSRETQYF	TGCAGTGCTACGGAGGGCAGCAGAGAGACCCAGTACTTC
-	15	TRBV7-2	TRBJ2-7	-	CASSLRSERPYEQYF	TGTGCCAGCAGCTTAAGGTCGGAGAGACCCTACGAGCAGTACTTC
-	13	TRBV28	TRBJ1-5	-	CASRTGYYQPQHF	TGTGCCAGCAGAACCGGGTATTATCAGCCCCAGCATTTT
TRBD2	17	TRBV3-1	TRBJ2-3	-	CASSSTPGLYRTDTQYF	TGTGCCAGCAGCTCAACTCCGGGACTATACCGCACAGATACGCAGTATTTT
TRBD1	14	TRBV20-1	TRBJ2-1	few	CSADGTVAYNEQFF	TGCAGTGCAGACGGGACAGTGGCCTACAATGAGCAGTTCTTC
TRBD1	14	TRBV12-3/TRBV12-4	TRBJ1-5	few	CASSLQGARQPQHF	TGTGCCAGCAGTTTGCAGGGGGCGCGGCAGCCCCAGCATTTT
-	14	TRBV28	TRBJ2-5	few	CASSMKGLRETQYF	TGTGCCAGCAGTATGAAGGGGTTGCGAGAGACCCAGTACTTC
TRBD1	18	TRBV29-1	TRBJ1-5	few	CSVEDRRGRQNPNQPQHF	TGCAGCGTTGAAGATCGCAGGGGGCGACAGAATCCCAATCAGCCCCAGCATTTT
TRBD2	14	TRBV10-1	TRBJ2-3	-	CASKGGGRTDAQYF	TGCGCCAGCAAAGGCGGGGGGCGGACAGATGCGCAGTATTTT
-	13	TRBV27	TRBJ2-2	-	CASSFRRTGELFF	TGTGCCAGCAGTTTCCGGAGAACCGGGGAGCTGTTTTTT
-	15	TRBV27	TRBJ2-1	-	CASSPLPGAYNEQFF	TGTGCCAGCAGTCCGCTCCCTGGGGCCTACAATGAGCAGTTCTTC
-	16	TRBV7-9	TRBJ1-2	-	CACSLAFLGIWDGYTF	TGTGCCTGCAGCTTAGCGTTCCTGGGGATTTGGGATGGCTACACCTTC
-	14	TRBV2	TRBJ2-5	few	CASRAGSHQETQYF	TGTGCCAGCAGAGCCGGGAGTCACCAAGAGACCCAGTACTTC
-	14	TRBV15	TRBJ2-7	-	CATSRDVPPYEQYF	TGTGCCACCAGCAGGGACGTCCCTCCCTACGAGCAGTACTTC
TRBD1	15	TRBV7-9	TRBJ1-4	-	CASSTSQGADEKLFF	TGTGCCAGCAGCACGAGTCAGGGGGCGGATGAAAAACTGTTTTTT
-	19	TRBV12-3/TRBV12-4	TRBJ2-3	-	CASSYRPTPRSTFSDTQYF	TGTGCCAGCAGTTACCGGCCGACCCCTCGAAGCACCTTTTCGGATACGCAGTATTTT
-	14	TRBV28	TRBJ2-7	few	CASSLEVRVSEQYF	TGTGCCAGCAGTTTAGAGGTTAGAGTAAGTGAGCAGTACTTC
-	13	TRBV20-1	TRBJ1-4	-	CSAIGGGYEKLFF	TGCAGTGCTATAGGGGGAGGCTATGAAAAACTGTTTTTT
-	15	TRBV4-3	TRBJ1-5	-	CASSQGWEKGAPQHF	TGCGCCAGCAGCCAAGGGTGGGAGAAAGGGGCGCCCCAGCATTTT
-	16	TRBV10-3	TRBJ2-3	-	CAISEGRTGYTDTQYF	TGTGCCATCAGTGAGGGTCGGACGGGGTACACAGATACGCAGTATTTT
-	15	TRBV4-1	TRBJ2-7	-	CASGQGLGSSNEQYF	TGCGCCAGCGGCCAAGGGCTCGGCAGTTCTAACGAGCAGTACTTC
TRBD2	11	TRBV20-1	TRBJ2-5	few	CSRAGGETQYF	TGCAGCCGGGCCGGGGGGGAGACCCAGTACTTC
-	15	TRBV4-2	TRBJ2-7	few	CASSQDPLVNYEQYF	TGTGCCAGCAGCCAAGATCCGCTAGTCAACTACGAGCAGTACTTC
TRBD1	15	TRBV2	TRBJ1-5	-	CASSDSLQGGQPQHF	TGTGCCAGCAGTGACAGCCTCCAGGGGGGTCAGCCCCAGCATTTT
TRBD1	14	TRBV5-1	TRBJ2-7	many	CASSPGTGTYEQYF	TGCGCCAGCAGCCCCGGGACAGGGACCTACGAGCAGTACTTC
TRBD1	16	TRBV29-1	TRBJ2-1	few	CSVAHTFGQGISEQFF	TGCAGCGTCGCTCACACCTTCGGACAGGGGATAAGTGAGCAGTTCTTC
-	16	TRBV6-6	TRBJ1-6	-	CASSYSTTYYNSPLHF	TGTGCCAGCAGTTACTCCACCACCTACTATAATTCACCCCTCCACTTT
-	15	TRBV5-5	TRBJ1-2	few	CASSKNMDSSYGYTF	TGTGCCAGCAGCAAAAACATGGACAGTAGCTATGGCTACACCTTC
-	10	TRBV28	TRBJ1-2	few	CASSLRGYTF	TGTGCCAGCAGCTTACGAGGCTACACCTTC
-	11	TRBV29-1	TRBJ1-4	few	CSVESNEKLFF	TGCAGCGTTGAGTCTAATGAAAAACTGTTTTTT
-	16	TRBV2	TRBJ1-5	few	CASTAFRTGNNQPQHF	TGTGCCAGCACCGCCTTTAGAACAGGGAACAATCAGCCCCAGCATTTT
-	11	TRBV29-1	TRBJ2-7	few	CSVRDDYEQYF	TGCAGCGTTAGGGACGACTACGAGCAGTACTTC
-	14	TRBV6-5	TRBJ2-5	-	CASSYSRIQETQYF	TGTGCCAGCAGTTACTCGAGGATCCAAGAGACCCAGTACTTC
TRBD2	13	TRBV6-5	TRBJ2-1	-	CASRGLWVGGEFF	TGTGCCAGCAGGGGTTTATGGGTTGGGGGGGAGTTCTTC
-	18	TRBV14	TRBJ2-7	-	CASSSQTGLSAGEYEQYF	TGTGCCAGCAGCTCCCAGACAGGCCTATCGGCCGGGGAATACGAGCAGTACTTC
TRBD1	17	TRBV20-1	TRBJ1-2	-	CSARSRSTGSARWGYTF	TGCAGTGCTAGGTCTCGGTCGACAGGGTCTGCCCGATGGGGCTACACCTTC
-	14	TRBV5-1	TRBJ2-3	few	CASSLTSSTDTQYF	TGCGCCAGCAGCTTAACGTCGAGCACAGATACGCAGTATTTT
-	14	TRBV4-1	TRBJ1-1	-	CASSRGGLNTEAFF	TGCGCCAGCAGCCGGGGAGGATTGAACACTGAAGCTTTCTTT
-	13	TRBV4-1	TRBJ2-7	-	CASSQVSCYEQYF	TGCGCCAGCAGCCAAGTTTCCTGCTACGAGCAGTACTTC
TRBD1	16	TRBV18	TRBJ1-5	-	CASSRTTGGVAQPQHF	TGTGCCAGCTCACGGACTACAGGGGGCGTCGCCCAGCCCCAGCATTTT
TRBD2	19	TRBV5-1	TRBJ2-1	-	CASSPGPTSGVPTYNEQFF	TGCGCCAGCAGCCCCGGCCCGACTAGCGGGGTGCCTACTTACAATGAGCAGTTCTTC
TRBD2	10	TRBV6-2/TRBV6-3	TRBJ2-1	-	CAGGRHEQFF	TGTGCCGGCGGGAGGCATGAGCAGTTCTTC
-	14	TRBV10-3	TRBJ2-1	-	CAIRTPSQASEQFF	TGTGCCATCAGGACTCCCTCACAGGCCAGTGAGCAGTTCTTC
-	14	TRBV9	TRBJ1-1	-	CASSVGAGNTEAFF	TGTGCCAGCAGCGTAGGAGCGGGGAACACTGAAGCTTTCTTT
-	14	TRBV5-6	TRBJ2-5	few	CASSLAGGVETQYF	TGTGCCAGCAGCTTGGCCGGAGGGGTAGAGACCCAGTACTTC